This T cell receptor beta chain originates from a study of blood T cell repertoires in COVID-19 (dated by TCRdb to 2020 to 2021). For context, the study as a whole: Samples from collaborators originated in the United States, Italy and Spain and spanned both the acute and convalescent phases of COVID-19. The dataset comprised deeply sampled blood TCRbeta repertoires from subjects exposed to, actively infected with, or recovered from COVID-19. The prospective study material was composed of cDNA or gDNA derived from T cells, B-cell-depleted T cells, or PBMCs. HLA class I and class II types, where available, came from metadata supplied by the sample provider rather than from assay-based typing. A de-identified subject ID, COVID-19 status, age in years and sex were almost always included in the sample metadata. The samples were drawn from the first 160 participants of the ongoing ImmuneRACE study and from some 1,300 subjects provided by 6 global collaborators. The repertoires were released in a freely available public database intended as a resource for research on the immune response to SARS-CoV-2. What the study reported, not specific to this receptor: Clinical and demographic metadata were provided uncurated, with the amount varying by source and participant.

In regard to this clone: The specificity of this receptor is unknown. The sample holds no much larger clone one base away, and base qualities are not on file.

As encoded in the germline V gene (reference sequence), CDR1 is LGHDT while CDR2 is YNNKEL. Taken from cysteine to phenylalanine, the CDR3 has 13 residues. Only the CDR3 portion is preserved as DNA: 39 bases, with reading frame beginning at the first base. Between the V and J ends, shortened by 0 bases and 5 bases respectively, the junction contains 6 bases. TCRbeta CDR3 regions were amplified from genomic DNA by means of the immunoSEQ Assay, a bias-controlled multiplex PCR. Regarding the original processing steps: The number of nucleated cells in each sample was estimated by amplification of reference gene primers within the assay. To quantify the absolute abundance of each unique TCRbeta CDR3 rearrangement, sequence reads were collapsed and filtered. Productive Simpson clonality was computed per sample as the square root of Simpson's diversity index over productive rearrangements. In TCRdb, the immuneACCESS table is reduced to in-frame sequences with V and J assigned. These tables do not hold every clone; where another copy was compared, an unresolved V gene accounts for under half, and the others remain unexplained. Clone size and V and J calls were adopted from that table, with D and trimming inferred from the DNA. Within this sample are some 62,000 clones, with 70% to 85% of them counted one time only. The ten largest clones take up about a fifth of the sample.

Collaborating institutions collected whole blood in K2EDTA tubes following their own protocols. Collaborator samples were shipped for TCRbeta analysis as frozen whole blood, isolated PBMCs, or DNA extracted from either sample type. The receptor chain draws on TRBV3-1 (or the pseudogene TRBV3-2) and TRBJ2-3, with the D gene call left open. This TCR was recovered from a woman over 75 with active or convalescent COVID-19. Input material: peripheral blood. The DNA sequence is given as TGTGCCAGCAGCCAAGATCTAGGAGATACGCAGTATTTT. It is translated as CASSQDLGDTQYF.